This T cell receptor (beta chain) was sequenced for a study of blood T cell repertoires in COVID-19. Across the study: Sites in the United States, Italy and Spain provided acute and convalescent COVID-19 samples. PBMCs, B-cell-depleted T cells, or T cells were the source of the cDNA or gDNA that made up the material.

Original methodology: Reference gene primer amplification yielded estimated nucleated cell counts. Profiled with immunoSEQ multiplex PCR; TCRdb holds only in-frame clones, not every one. The D gene and trimming were derived from the DNA, and the V and J assignments and clone size from that table. The data show about 160,000 clones, about nine tenths seen once. CDR1 SNHLY and CDR2 FYNNEI come from the germline V gene. V shed 9 bases, J shed 7 bases, and the junction held 10 bases outside the gene matches. The CDR3 sequence is 14 residues long. The clonotype was recovered from a woman aged 60-75 years with active or convalescent COVID-19. The chain couples TRBV2 to TRBJ2-2, with 8 bases identical to TRBD2. Sequenced: peripheral blood. Here the CDR3 DNA reads TGTGCCAGACGTCGGCGGGGGGAGAGCGGGGAGCTGTTTTTT. It is translated as CARRRRGESGELFF.